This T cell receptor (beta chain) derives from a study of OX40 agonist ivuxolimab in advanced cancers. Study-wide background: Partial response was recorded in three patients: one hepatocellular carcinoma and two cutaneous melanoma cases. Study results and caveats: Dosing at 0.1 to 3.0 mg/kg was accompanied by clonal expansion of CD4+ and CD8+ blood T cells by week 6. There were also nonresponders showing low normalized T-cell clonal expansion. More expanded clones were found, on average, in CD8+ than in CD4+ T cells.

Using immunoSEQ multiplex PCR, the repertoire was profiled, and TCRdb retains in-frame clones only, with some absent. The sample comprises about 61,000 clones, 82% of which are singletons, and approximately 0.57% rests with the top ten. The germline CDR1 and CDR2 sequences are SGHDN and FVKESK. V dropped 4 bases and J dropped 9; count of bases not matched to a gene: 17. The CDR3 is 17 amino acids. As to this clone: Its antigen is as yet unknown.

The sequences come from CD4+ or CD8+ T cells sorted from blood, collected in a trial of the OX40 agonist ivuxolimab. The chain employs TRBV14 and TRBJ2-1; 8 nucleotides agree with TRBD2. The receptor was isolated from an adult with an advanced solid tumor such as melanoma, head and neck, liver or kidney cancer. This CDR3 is CASSRQILAVNSGEQFF. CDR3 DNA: TGTGCCAGCAGCCGCCAAATACTAGCGGTTAACTCCGGTGAGCAGTTCTTC.